This TCR beta chain was profiled in a study of T cells after yellow fever vaccination. Study-level findings and limits: FACS-sorted repertoires might harbor abundant contaminating clonotypes from the bulk population. Once the booster was given, most primary-vaccination clones reappeared, at about 96% for CD4 and over 70% for CD8.

TCRdb ran MiXCR on the 5' RACE reads and lists one entry per CDR3 protein. The repertoire holds approximately 330,000 distinct CDR3 sequences, with 4.1% as singletons. The table lists this clonotype with a few counts. Its target is not known. V gave up 8 bases and J gave up 0 bases; unmatched junction bases: 6. Germline assignment: CDR1 ENHRY and CDR2 SYGVKD. The CDR3 spans 15 residues. The source of this sequence is a man between 18 and 35 years old who received the YFV17D yellow fever vaccine. This sample comprised PBMCs, obtained 5 days after the yellow fever booster vaccination. The chain is built from TRBV10-3 and TRBJ1-3; 8 positions match TRBD1. This CDR3 is CAIFDRGDSGNTIYF. The CDR3 nucleotides read TGTGCCATCTTTGACAGGGGAGACTCTGGAAACACCATATATTTT.